Following are 5 T cell receptor beta chains from one sample sequenced in a study of vaccination and CD4 T cells after COVID-19. Treatment reported: roughly ten-day PBMC culture with coronavirus spike peptide pools or control peptides (ViraFEST assay). CD4+ T lymphocytes from the unexposed donor were collected before the COVID-19 pandemic (2011-2018). With the Oncomine TCR Beta short-read assay, DNA from cultured CD4+ T cells was sequenced. TCRdb independently ran MiXCR on the PCR reads; one entry per CDR3 protein. The sample yields 8,000 to 9,000 distinct CDR3 sequences, 40% to 60% seen once. Their target antigens are unknown. Sequencing was performed on CD4+ T cells from blood, cultured in vitro. The receptors shown here come from a human donor in good health.

This clonotype was found a few times. The J gene is TRBJ2-1, the V gene TRBV6-1, with D unclear. V was pared by 4 bases and J by 1 base, with 14 bases between. The CDR3 loop spans 16 amino acids. Germline assignment: CDR1 MNHNS and CDR2 SASEGT. The CDR3 DNA follows: TGTGCCAGCAGTGCACCTGGACGGAGATCCTACAATGAGCAGTTCTTC. As protein: CASSAPGRRSYNEQFF.

This chain connects TRBV20-1 to TRBJ1-5; no reliable D call. CDR3 length equals 13 residues. V was shortened by 1 base and J by 4 bases, with 8 bases between the two germline ends. Germline V gives CDR1 DFQATT, CDR2 SNEGSKA (reference sequence). For the CDR3, the DNA is TGCAGTGCTAGAGCAGGCGAAAATCAGCCCCAGCATTTT. Translating it yields CSARAGENQPQHF.

In its sample, this clonotype was seen a few times. This chain connects TRBV10-2 to TRBJ1-2; possible D gene TRBD1, 5 bases. The CDR3 sequence is 13 residues long. Germline CDR1 WSHSY, CDR2 SAAADI. The V and J ends lost 2 bases and 4 bases respectively, with 8 bases between them. CDR3 sequence reads: CASSETGPYGYTF. For the CDR3, the DNA is TGCGCCAGCAGTGAGACAGGCCCCTATGGCTACACCTTC.

This clonotype showed up just a few times. The chain recombines TRBV11-1 with TRBJ2-5; D remains unclear. This CDR3 is 12 amino acids long. Germline V lookup: CDR1 SGHAT, CDR2 FQDESV (reference sequence). Trimming cost V 3 bases and J 6 bases, with 8 bases left between them. In DNA, the CDR3 is TGTGCCAGCAGCTTGGAAGGTCAGACCCAGTACTTC. Translated, it gives CASSLEGQTQYF.

This chain joins TRBV2 and TRBJ2-1, with 11 bases that match TRBD2. The V gene end was trimmed by 8 bases and the J gene end by 0 bases; junction bases not matched to a gene: 3. The CDR3 runs to 15 residues. Germline-derived CDR1 and CDR2 are SNHLY and FYNNEI. DNA for the CDR3: TGTGCCAGCGCCGGACTAGCGGGCTCCTACAATGAGCAGTTCTTC. Translated: CASAGLAGSYNEQFF.